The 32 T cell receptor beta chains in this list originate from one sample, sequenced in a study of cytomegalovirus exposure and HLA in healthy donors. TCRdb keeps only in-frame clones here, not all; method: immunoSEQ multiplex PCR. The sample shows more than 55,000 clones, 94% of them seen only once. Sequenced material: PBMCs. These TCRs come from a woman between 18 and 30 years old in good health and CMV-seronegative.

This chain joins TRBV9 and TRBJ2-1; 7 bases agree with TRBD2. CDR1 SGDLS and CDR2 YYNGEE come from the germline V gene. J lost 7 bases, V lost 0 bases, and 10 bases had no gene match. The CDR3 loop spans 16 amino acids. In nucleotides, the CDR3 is TGTGCCAGCAGCGTAGAATCAGCGGGGAGCGTGAATGAGCAGTTCTTC. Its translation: CASSVESAGSVNEQFF.

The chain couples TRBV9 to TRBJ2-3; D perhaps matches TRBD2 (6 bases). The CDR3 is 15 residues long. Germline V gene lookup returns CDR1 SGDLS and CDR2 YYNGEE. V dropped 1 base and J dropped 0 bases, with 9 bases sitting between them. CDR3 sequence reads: CASSVSGTSTDTQYF. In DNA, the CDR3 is TGTGCCAGCAGCGTATCCGGGACTAGCACAGATACGCAGTATTTT.

The CDR3 sequence is CASSPQPGQPQHF. The CDR3 region has the DNA TGTGCCAGTAGTCCACAACCGGGTCAGCCCCAGCATTTT. The chain has TRBV19 and TRBJ1-5; no reliable D call. This CDR3 comprises 13 residues. Germline V gene data show CDR1 as LNHDA and CDR2 as SQIVND (reference sequence). Trimming pared 5 bases from V and 6 bases from J, leaving 11 bases between.

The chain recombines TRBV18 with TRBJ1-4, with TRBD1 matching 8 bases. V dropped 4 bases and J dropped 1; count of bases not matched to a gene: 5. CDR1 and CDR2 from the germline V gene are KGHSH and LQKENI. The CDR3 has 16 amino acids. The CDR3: CASSRGQALTNEKLFF. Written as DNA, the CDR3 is TGTGCCAGCTCACGGGGACAGGCCTTAACTAATGAAAAACTGTTTTTT.

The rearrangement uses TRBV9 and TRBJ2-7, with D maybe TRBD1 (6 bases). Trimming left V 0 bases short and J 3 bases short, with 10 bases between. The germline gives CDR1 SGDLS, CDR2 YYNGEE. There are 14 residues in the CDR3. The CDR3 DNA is TGTGCCAGCAGCGTAGCTGGGGGCGGCTACGAGCAGTACTTC. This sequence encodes CASSVAGGGYEQYF.

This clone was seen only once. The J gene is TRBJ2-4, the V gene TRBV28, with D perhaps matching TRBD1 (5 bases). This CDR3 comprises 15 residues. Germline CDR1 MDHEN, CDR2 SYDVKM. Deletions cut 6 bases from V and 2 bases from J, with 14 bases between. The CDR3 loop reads CASRRRQSPKNIQYF. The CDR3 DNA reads TGTGCCAGCAGGCGTCGACAGAGTCCCAAAAACATTCAGTACTTC. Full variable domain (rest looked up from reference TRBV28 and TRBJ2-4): DVKVTQSSRYLVKRTGEKVFLECVQDMDHENMFWYRQDPGLGLRLIYFSYDVKMKEKGDIPEGYSVSREKKERFSLILESASTNQTSMYLCASRRRQSPKNIQYFGAGTRLSVL.

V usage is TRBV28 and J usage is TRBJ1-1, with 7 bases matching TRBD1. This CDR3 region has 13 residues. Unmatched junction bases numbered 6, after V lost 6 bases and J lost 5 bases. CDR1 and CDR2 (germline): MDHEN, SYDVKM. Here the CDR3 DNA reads TGTGCCAGCAGCGAGGGGGCGCGGACTGAAGCTTTCTTT. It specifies CASSEGARTEAFF.

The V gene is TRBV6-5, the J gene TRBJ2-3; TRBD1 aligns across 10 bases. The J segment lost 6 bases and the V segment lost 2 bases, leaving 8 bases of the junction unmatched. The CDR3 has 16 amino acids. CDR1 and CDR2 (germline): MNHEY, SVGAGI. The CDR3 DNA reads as TGTGCCAGCAGTTACAAGAGGACAGGGGGGGGTGATACGCAGTATTTT. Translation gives CASSYKRTGGGDTQYF.

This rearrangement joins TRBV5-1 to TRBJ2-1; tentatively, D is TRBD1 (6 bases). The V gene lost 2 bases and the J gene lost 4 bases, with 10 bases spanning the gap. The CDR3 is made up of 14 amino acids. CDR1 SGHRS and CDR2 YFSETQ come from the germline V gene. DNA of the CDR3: TGCGCCAGCAGCTTCATGGACAGTTACAATGAGCAGTTCTTC. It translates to CASSFMDSYNEQFF.

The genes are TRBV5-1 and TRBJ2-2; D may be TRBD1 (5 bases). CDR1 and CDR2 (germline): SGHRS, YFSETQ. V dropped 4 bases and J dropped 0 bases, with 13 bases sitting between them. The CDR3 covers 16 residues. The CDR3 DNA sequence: TGCGCCAGCAGCCCTCAGACAGCAGCGAACACCGGGGAGCTGTTTTTT. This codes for CASSPQTAANTGELFF.

The CDR3 DNA follows: TGTGCCAGTAGTTCACGGCAGGTTCGGGGTGAAGCTTTCTTT. The encoded protein is CASSSRQVRGEAFF. V and J are TRBV19 and TRBJ1-1, with no clear D. This CDR3 has 14 amino acids. Germline lookup yields CDR1 LNHDA and CDR2 SQIVND (reference sequence). V lost 5 bases to trimming and J lost 7 bases, with 17 bases between them.

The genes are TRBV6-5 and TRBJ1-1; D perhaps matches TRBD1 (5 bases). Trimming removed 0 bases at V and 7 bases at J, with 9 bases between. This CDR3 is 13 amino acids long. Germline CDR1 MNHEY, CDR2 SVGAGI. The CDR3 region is CASSYSKGYEAFF. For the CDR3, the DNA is TGTGCCAGCAGTTACTCGAAGGGGTATGAAGCTTTCTTT.

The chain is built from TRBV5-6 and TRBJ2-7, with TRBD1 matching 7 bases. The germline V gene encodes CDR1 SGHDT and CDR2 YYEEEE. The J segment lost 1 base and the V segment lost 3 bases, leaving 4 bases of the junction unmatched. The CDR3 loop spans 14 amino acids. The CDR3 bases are TGTGCCAGCAGCTACCGGGACAGATCCTACGAGCAGTACTTC. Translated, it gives CASSYRDRSYEQYF.

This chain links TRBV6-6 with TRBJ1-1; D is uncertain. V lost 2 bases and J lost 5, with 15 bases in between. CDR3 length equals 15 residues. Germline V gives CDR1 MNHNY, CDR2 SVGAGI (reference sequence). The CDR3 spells CASSYERSRGTEAFF. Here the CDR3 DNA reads TGTGCCAGCAGTTACGAGAGGAGCCGGGGTACTGAAGCTTTCTTT.

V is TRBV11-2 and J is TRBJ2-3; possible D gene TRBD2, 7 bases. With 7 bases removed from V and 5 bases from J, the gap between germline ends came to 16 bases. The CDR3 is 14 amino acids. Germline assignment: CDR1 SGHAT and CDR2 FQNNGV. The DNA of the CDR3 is TGTGCCAGCACCATACGGGGGGCTGGAGATACGCAGTATTTT. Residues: CASTIRGAGDTQYF. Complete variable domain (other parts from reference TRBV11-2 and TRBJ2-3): EAGVAQSPRYKIIEKRQSVAFWCNPISGHATLYWYQQILGQGPKLLIQFQNNGVVDDSQLPKDRFSAERLKGVDSTLKIQPAKLEDSAVYLCASTIRGAGDTQYFGPGTRLTVL.

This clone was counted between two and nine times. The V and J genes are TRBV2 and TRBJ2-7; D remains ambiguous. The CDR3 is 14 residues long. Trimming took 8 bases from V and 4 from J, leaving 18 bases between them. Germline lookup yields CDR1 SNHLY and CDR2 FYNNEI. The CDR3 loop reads CASEKVHPEYEQYF. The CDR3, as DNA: TGTGCCAGCGAAAAGGTCCATCCGGAGTACGAGCAGTACTTC.

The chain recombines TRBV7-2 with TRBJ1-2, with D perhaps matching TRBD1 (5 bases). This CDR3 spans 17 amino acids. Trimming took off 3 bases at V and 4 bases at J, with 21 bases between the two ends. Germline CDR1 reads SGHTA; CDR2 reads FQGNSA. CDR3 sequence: CASSFVGAGIASYGYTF. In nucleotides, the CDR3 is TGTGCCAGCAGCTTCGTAGGGGCAGGGATCGCATCCTATGGCTACACCTTC. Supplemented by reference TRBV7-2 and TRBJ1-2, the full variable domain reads GAGVSQSPSNKVTEKGKDVELRCDPISGHTALYWYRQSLGQGLEFLIYFQGNSAPDKSGLPSDRFSAERTGGSVSTLTIQRTQQEDSAVYLCASSFVGAGIASYGYTFGSGTRLTVV.

The CDR3 nucleotides are TGTGCCAGCAGGCTAGGGGGCGCGGTGAACACTGAAGCTTTCTTT. It codes for CASRLGGAVNTEAFF. The chain joins TRBV28 to TRBJ1-1, with 7 bases identical to TRBD1. The V gene end was trimmed by 6 bases and the J gene end by 0 bases; junction bases not matched to a gene: 7. There are 15 residues in the CDR3. The germline CDR1 and CDR2 sequences are MDHEN and SYDVKM. Full variable domain (rest looked up from reference TRBV28 and TRBJ1-1): DVKVTQSSRYLVKRTGEKVFLECVQDMDHENMFWYRQDPGLGLRLIYFSYDVKMKEKGDIPEGYSVSREKKERFSLILESASTNQTSMYLCASRLGGAVNTEAFFGQGTRLTVV.

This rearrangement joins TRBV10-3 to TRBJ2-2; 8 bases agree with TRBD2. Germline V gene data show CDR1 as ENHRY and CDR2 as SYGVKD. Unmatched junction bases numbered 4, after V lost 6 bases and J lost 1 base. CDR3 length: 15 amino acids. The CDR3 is CAIRSGGLNTGELFF. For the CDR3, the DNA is TGTGCCATCAGGTCGGGGGGGCTGAACACCGGGGAGCTGTTTTTT.

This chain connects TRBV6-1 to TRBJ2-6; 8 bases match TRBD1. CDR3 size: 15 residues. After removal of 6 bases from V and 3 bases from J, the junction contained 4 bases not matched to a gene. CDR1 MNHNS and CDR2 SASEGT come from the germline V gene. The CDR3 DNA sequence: TGTGCCAGCAGACGGGACAGGCTTGGGGCCAACGTCCTGACTTTC. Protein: CASRRDRLGANVLTF.

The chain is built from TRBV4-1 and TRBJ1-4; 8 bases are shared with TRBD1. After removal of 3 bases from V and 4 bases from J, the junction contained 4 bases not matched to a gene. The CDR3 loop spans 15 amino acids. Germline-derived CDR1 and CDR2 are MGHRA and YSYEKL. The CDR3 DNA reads TGCGCCAGCAGCCACCCAGGGGGCGATAATGAAAAACTGTTTTTT. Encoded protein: CASSHPGGDNEKLFF.

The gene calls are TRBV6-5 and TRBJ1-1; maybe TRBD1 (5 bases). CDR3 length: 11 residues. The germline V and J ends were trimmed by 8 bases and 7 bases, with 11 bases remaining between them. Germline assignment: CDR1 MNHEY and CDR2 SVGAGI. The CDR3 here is CASFRVGEAFF. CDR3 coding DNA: TGTGCCAGCTTCAGGGTCGGTGAAGCTTTCTTT.

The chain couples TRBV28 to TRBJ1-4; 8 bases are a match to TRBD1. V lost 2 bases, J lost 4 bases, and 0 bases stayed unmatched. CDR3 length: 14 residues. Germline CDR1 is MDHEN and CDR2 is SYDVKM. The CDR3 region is CASSLGQGNEKLFF. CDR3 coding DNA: TGTGCCAGCAGTTTAGGACAGGGTAATGAAAAACTGTTTTTT.

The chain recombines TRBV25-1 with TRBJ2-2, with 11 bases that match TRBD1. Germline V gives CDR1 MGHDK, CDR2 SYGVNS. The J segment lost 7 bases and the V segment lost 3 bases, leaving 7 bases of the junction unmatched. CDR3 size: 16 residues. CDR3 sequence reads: CASSDQGQGAGGELFF. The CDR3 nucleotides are TGTGCCAGCAGTGACCAAGGACAGGGGGCAGGCGGGGAGCTGTTTTTT.

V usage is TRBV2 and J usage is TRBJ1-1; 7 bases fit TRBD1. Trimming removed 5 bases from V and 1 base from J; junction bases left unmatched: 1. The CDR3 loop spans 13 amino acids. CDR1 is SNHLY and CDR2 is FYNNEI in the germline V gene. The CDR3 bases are TGTGCCAGCAGTTGGACAGGGAACACTGAAGCTTTCTTT. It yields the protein CASSWTGNTEAFF.

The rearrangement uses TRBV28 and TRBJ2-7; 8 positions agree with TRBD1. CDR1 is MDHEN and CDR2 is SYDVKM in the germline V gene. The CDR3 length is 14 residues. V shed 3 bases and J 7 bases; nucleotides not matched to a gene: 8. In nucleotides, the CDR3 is TGTGCCAGCAGTTTGGCAGGGGGCTCGGGTGAGCAGTACTTC. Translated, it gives CASSLAGGSGEQYF.

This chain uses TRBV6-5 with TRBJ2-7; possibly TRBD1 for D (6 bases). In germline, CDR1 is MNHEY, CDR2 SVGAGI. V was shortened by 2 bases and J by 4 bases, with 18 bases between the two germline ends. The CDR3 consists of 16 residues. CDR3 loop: CASSYRVGTPLYEQYF. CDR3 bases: TGTGCCAGCAGTTACAGGGTCGGGACACCCTTGTACGAGCAGTACTTC.

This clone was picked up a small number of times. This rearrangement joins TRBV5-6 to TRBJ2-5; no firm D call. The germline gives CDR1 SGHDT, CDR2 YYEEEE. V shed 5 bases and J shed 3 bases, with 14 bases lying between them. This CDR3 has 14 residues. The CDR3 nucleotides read TGTGCCAGCAGGATGGGCCCTATTAAAGAGACCCAGTACTTC. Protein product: CASRMGPIKETQYF.

The CDR3 sequence: CASSVVKGEKLFF. CDR3 sequence (DNA): TGTGCCAGCAGCGTTGTGAAGGGGGAAAAACTGTTTTTT. This chain links TRBV5-6 with TRBJ1-4; D possibly corresponds to TRBD1 (5 bases). Trimming shortened V by 4 bases and J by 8 bases, and 12 bases separated the two germline ends. Germline CDR1 and CDR2: SGHDT and YYEEEE. The CDR3 loop spans 13 amino acids.

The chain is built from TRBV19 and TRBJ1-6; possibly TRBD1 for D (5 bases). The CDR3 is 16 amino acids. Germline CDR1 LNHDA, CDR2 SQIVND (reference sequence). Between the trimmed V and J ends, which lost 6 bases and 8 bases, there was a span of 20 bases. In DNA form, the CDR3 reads TGTGCCAGTAGCCCTCCCCGCCTCGGGGGAGATTCACCCCTCCACTTT. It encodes CASSPPRLGGDSPLHF.

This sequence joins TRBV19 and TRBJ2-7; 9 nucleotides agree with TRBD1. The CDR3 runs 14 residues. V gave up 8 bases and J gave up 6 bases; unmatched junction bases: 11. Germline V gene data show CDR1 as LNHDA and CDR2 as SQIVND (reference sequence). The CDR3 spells CASQTNRGRGEQYF. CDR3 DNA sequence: TGTGCCAGTCAAACTAACAGGGGGCGCGGCGAGCAGTACTTC.

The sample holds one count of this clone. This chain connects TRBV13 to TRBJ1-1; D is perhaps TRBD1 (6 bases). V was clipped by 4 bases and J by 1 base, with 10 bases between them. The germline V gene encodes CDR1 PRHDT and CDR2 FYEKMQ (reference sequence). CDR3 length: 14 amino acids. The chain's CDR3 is CASSSGGPNTEAFF. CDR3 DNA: TGTGCCAGCAGCTCGGGGGGCCCGAACACTGAAGCTTTCTTT. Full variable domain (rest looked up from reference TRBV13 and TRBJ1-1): AAGVIQSPRHLIKEKRETATLKCYPIPRHDTVYWYQQGPGQDPQFLISFYEKMQSDKGSIPDRFSAQQFSDYHSELNMSSLELGDSALYFCASSSGGPNTEAFFGQGTRLTVV.